This entry lists 30 T cell receptor beta chains sequenced from one sample in a study of shared clonotypes between healthy human individuals. The method was immunoSEQ multiplex PCR; TCRdb's version includes in-frame clones alone and lacks a portion of them. The data show 2.5 million or so clones, around 94% seen once. Sequencing used naive CD4+ T cells sorted from blood. Regarding subset: CD45RA+ positively selected. The receptor source for this set is a man aged 18 to 30 in good health.

The rearrangement links TRBV30 to TRBJ2-3; no reliable D call. Germline CDR1 and CDR2: GTSNPN and SVGIG (reference sequence). V was cut by 1 base and J by 5 bases, with 22 bases left in between. This CDR3 contains 17 residues. In DNA, the CDR3 is TGTGCCTGGAGTGCTTCGACGTCTTGGCCGGTGGGAGATACGCAGTATTTT. Its translation is CAWSASTSWPVGDTQYF. The variable domain in full, completed from reference TRBV30 and TRBJ2-3, reads SQTIHQWPATLVQPVGSPLSLECTVEGTSNPNLYWYRQAAGRGLQLLFYSVGIGQISSEVPQNLSASRPQDRQFILSSKKLLLSDSGFYLCAWSASTSWPVGDTQYFGPGTRLTVL.

V and J are TRBV5-4 and TRBJ2-1; a weak D match, TRBD2 (7 bases). V was clipped by 4 bases and J by 6 bases, with 14 bases between them. Germline loops: CDR1 SGHNT, CDR2 YYREEE (reference sequence). The CDR3 covers 14 residues. The CDR3 is CASSGGGRGNEQFF. The CDR3 nucleotides are TGTGCCAGCAGCGGGGGCGGGAGAGGCAATGAGCAGTTCTTC. Full variable domain (remainder filled in from reference TRBV5-4 and TRBJ2-1): ETGVTQSPTHLIKTRGQQVTLRCSSQSGHNTVSWYQQALGQGPQFIFQYYREEENGRGNFPPRFSGLQFPNYSSELNVNALELDDSALYLCASSGGGRGNEQFFGPGTRLTVL.

This clone was observed a single time. The chain is built from TRBV19 and TRBJ2-5, with unresolved D. CDR3 length: 13 residues. The ends were cut back, 3 bases at V and 2 bases at J, with 7 bases in the middle. CDR1 and CDR2 from the germline V gene are LNHDA and SQIVND (reference sequence). In nucleotides, the CDR3 is TGTGCCAGTAGTATGGGGTTTCAAGAGACCCAGTACTTC. Its protein product is CASSMGFQETQYF.

The chain couples TRBV5-3 to TRBJ1-4, with 10 bases lining up with TRBD1. TRBV5-3 is annotated as an ORF whose role is uncertain. J gave up 3 bases and V 1 base, and 3 bases lay outside the gene matches. The CDR3 sequence is 16 residues long. The CDR3 here is CARSLCDRGPNEKLFF. Written as DNA, the CDR3 is TGTGCCAGAAGCTTGTGCGACAGGGGGCCTAATGAAAAACTGTTTTTT.

The genes are TRBV28 and TRBJ2-7; D gene ambiguous. V gave up 1 base and J gave up 6 bases, with 7 bases separating them. This CDR3 has 12 residues. CDR1 and CDR2 (germline): MDHEN, SYDVKM. CDR3 in DNA: TGTGCCAGCAGTTTATTGGGCACCGAGCAGTACTTC. As protein: CASSLLGTEQYF.

Only one count was recorded for this clone. V gene TRBV5-1 combines with J gene TRBJ2-7; no definite D call. The V gene's germline CDR1 is SGHRS and CDR2 YFSETQ. The CDR3 consists of 13 residues. The germline V and J ends were trimmed by 0 bases and 5 bases, with 9 bases remaining between them. The chain's CDR3 is CASSLDRWDEQYF. The CDR3 DNA follows: TGCGCCAGCAGCTTGGATCGGTGGGACGAGCAGTACTTC. The whole variable domain, filled in from reference TRBV5-1 and TRBJ2-7, reads KAGVTQTPRYLIKTRGQQVTLSCSPISGHRSVSWYQQTPGQGLQFLFEYFSETQRNKGNFPGRFSGRQFSNSRSEMNVSTLELGDSALYLCASSLDRWDEQYFGPGTRLTVT.

The chain has TRBV2 and TRBJ2-3; 9 nucleotides align to TRBD1. The V and J ends lost 6 bases and 5 bases, in that order; junction bases with no gene match: 9. CDR1 SNHLY and CDR2 FYNNEI come from the germline V gene. CDR3 length: 15 amino acids. The CDR3 DNA sequence: TGTGCCAGCAGCCCGGGACAGGGTGGGGTAGATACGCAGTATTTT. Residues: CASSPGQGGVDTQYF.

The rearrangement links TRBV6-6 to TRBJ2-2; D is possibly TRBD1 or TRBD2 (5 bases each). The CDR3 extends over 13 amino acids. Germline lookup yields CDR1 MNHNY and CDR2 SVGAGI (reference sequence). Trimming stripped 6 bases from V and 6 bases from J, with 11 bases between. The CDR3 nucleotides are TGTGCCAGCAGCCGCGTGGGACCCGGGGAGCTGTTTTTT. Its translation: CASSRVGPGELFF.

The gene calls are TRBV5-4 and TRBJ1-2; no clear D gene. Trimming took off 5 bases at V and 0 bases at J, with 11 bases between the two ends. The CDR3 runs to 14 residues. Per germline, CDR1 SGHNT and CDR2 YYREEE (reference sequence). As DNA, the CDR3 is TGTGCCAGCAGTCCGTCCCGAGCTAACTATGGCTACACCTTC. It is translated as CASSPSRANYGYTF.

V and J are TRBV7-2 and TRBJ2-7; 7 bases map to TRBD2. V lost 3 bases to trimming and J lost 1 base; unmatched junction nucleotides: 6. Germline loops: CDR1 SGHTA, CDR2 FQGNSA. The CDR3 runs to 15 residues. The CDR3: CASSFLAAPSYEQYF. The CDR3 region has the DNA TGTGCCAGCAGCTTCCTAGCGGCTCCTTCCTACGAGCAGTACTTC.

This clone was seen once. The genes are TRBV2 and TRBJ2-7, with 14 bases identical to TRBD2. CDR1 and CDR2 (germline): SNHLY, FYNNEI. This CDR3 contains 16 residues. Losses at the gene ends were 6 bases for V and 6 bases for J; bases not matched to a gene: 10. The CDR3: CASSATSGRDPTEQYF. The DNA of the CDR3 is TGTGCCAGCAGCGCGACTAGCGGGAGGGATCCCACCGAGCAGTACTTC. The full variable domain, with the rest looked up from reference TRBV2 and TRBJ2-7, is EPEVTQTPSHQVTQMGQEVILRCVPISNHLYFYWYRQILGQKVEFLVSFYNNEISEKSEIFDDQFSVERPDGSNFTLKIRSTKLEDSAMYFCASSATSGRDPTEQYFGPGTRLTVT.

This clone is a singleton in its sample. The V and J genes are TRBV15 and TRBJ2-5; the match to TRBD2 covers 8 bases. The CDR3 consists of 16 residues. In germline, CDR1 is LNHNV, CDR2 YYDKDF (reference sequence). Trimming took 5 bases from V and 4 from J; bases not matched to a gene: 12. CDR3 DNA: TGTGCCACCAGCCCCCGACGGAGCGGGAGTTCAGAGACCCAGTACTTC. The encoded protein is CATSPRRSGSSETQYF.

The chain uses TRBV5-4 and TRBJ2-7; 7 positions match TRBD2. V lost 1 base and J lost 7; bases outside the gene matches: 11. The CDR3 sequence is 15 residues long. The germline CDR1 and CDR2 sequences are SGHNT and YYREEE (reference sequence). CDR3 DNA sequence: TGTGCCAGCAGCTTGCAGGGCGGGGGTTCGGGGGAGCAGTACTTC. It translates to CASSLQGGGSGEQYF.

V and J are TRBV7-9 and TRBJ1-5; tentative D call: TRBD1 (5 bases). V dropped 0 bases and J dropped 7 bases, with 19 bases sitting between them. The CDR3 length is 17 residues. From germline, CDR1 is SEHNR and CDR2 FQNEAQ (reference sequence). CDR3 in DNA: TGTGCCAGCAGCTTAGCCTCGGGGGGGGTTTCAGGGCAGCCCCAGCATTTT. Translating it yields CASSLASGGVSGQPQHF.

The chain links TRBV6-5 to TRBJ2-3; 10 nucleotides align to TRBD2. The germline gives CDR1 MNHEY, CDR2 SVGAGI. This CDR3 has 15 amino acids. Trimming removed 6 bases from V and 2 bases from J; junction bases left unmatched: 5. CDR3 DNA: TGTGCCAGCAGACTAGCGGGACCCTCCACAGATACGCAGTATTTT. This gives the protein CASRLAGPSTDTQYF.

The rearrangement uses TRBV27 and TRBJ1-3, with D unclear. The CDR3 sequence is 15 residues long. Trimming shortened V by 7 bases and J by 0 bases, and 13 bases separated the two germline ends. Germline lookup yields CDR1 MNHEY and CDR2 SMNVEV (reference sequence). The CDR3 sequence: CASTIGQLSGNTIYF. CDR3 DNA: TGTGCCAGCACCATAGGCCAACTCTCTGGAAACACCATATATTTT.

Of note for this clone: The junction does not match germline at one end; this may be a read error. V is TRBV11-3 and J is TRBJ2-2; D unresolved. CDR1 SGHNT and CDR2 YENEEA come from the germline V gene. The CDR3 totals 16 residues. The chain's CDR3 is CASSLDGPMNAGELFF. In DNA form, the CDR3 reads TGTGCCAGCAGCTTAGACGGACCTATGAACGCCGGGGAGCTGTTTTTT.

The chain employs TRBV27 and TRBJ2-6, with D perhaps matching TRBD1 (5 bases). The germline V gene encodes CDR1 MNHEY and CDR2 SMNVEV (reference sequence). Between the trimmed V and J ends, which lost 8 bases and 2 bases, there was a span of 10 bases. The CDR3 totals 14 residues. CDR3: CASQGKAGANVLTF. CDR3 DNA: TGTGCCAGCCAGGGTAAGGCTGGGGCCAACGTCCTGACTTTC.

V usage is TRBV7-9 and J usage is TRBJ2-7; D is unresolved. CDR1 is SEHNR, CDR2 FQNEAQ, per germline (reference sequence). This CDR3 contains 12 residues. Trimming removed 3 bases at V and 7 bases at J, with 10 bases between. The CDR3 sequence: CASSFPSGEQYF. CDR3 nucleotides: TGTGCCAGCAGCTTTCCCTCGGGTGAGCAGTACTTC. Complete variable domain (other parts from reference TRBV7-9 and TRBJ2-7): DTGVSQNPRHKITKRGQNVTFRCDPISEHNRLYWYRQTLGQGPEFLTYFQNEAQLEKSRLLSDRFSAERPKGSFSTLEIQRTEQGDSAMYLCASSFPSGEQYFGPGTRLTVT.

The rearrangement links TRBV7-6 to TRBJ1-1; D is unclear. Germline CDR1 and CDR2: SGHVS and FNYEAQ. V lost 1 base and J 1 base, leaving 7 bases between the germline ends. There are 14 residues in the CDR3. CDR3 loop: CASSLGYPNTEAFF. The CDR3 coding sequence is TGTGCCAGCAGCTTAGGTTACCCGAACACTGAAGCTTTCTTT. The full variable domain, completed using reference TRBV7-6 and TRBJ1-1, is GAGVSQSPRYKVTKRGQDVALRCDPISGHVSLYWYRQALGQGPEFLTYFNYEAQQDKSGLPNDRFSAERPEGSISTLTIQRTEQRDSAMYRCASSLGYPNTEAFFGQGTRLTVV.

The chain recombines TRBV2 with TRBJ2-7; TRBD1 aligns across 7 bases. V trimming: 4 bases; J trimming: 4 bases; junction bases outside the gene matches: 4. Germline CDR1 SNHLY, CDR2 FYNNEI. This CDR3 has 13 amino acids. CDR3 in DNA: TGTGCCAGCAGTGGCCCGGGACAGTACGAGCAGTACTTC. As protein: CASSGPGQYEQYF.

This clone showed up just once. The J gene is TRBJ2-7, the V gene TRBV7-2; the D call may be TRBD1 or TRBD2 (7 bases each). Germline values: CDR1 SGHTA, CDR2 FQGNSA. The CDR3 extends over 14 amino acids. Deletions cut 5 bases from V and 5 bases from J, with 16 bases between. The CDR3 loop is CASSKAGTVNEQYF. In DNA form, the CDR3 reads TGTGCCAGCAGCAAAGCGGGGACAGTTAACGAGCAGTACTTC.

The CDR3 DNA follows: TGTGCCAGCAGCGTGACGGGACACCTGAGCTCCTACGAGCAGTACTTC. Its translation is CASSVTGHLSSYEQYF. This chain links TRBV7-2 with TRBJ2-7; the D gene is possibly TRBD1 (6 bases). Per the germline V gene, CDR1 is SGHTA and CDR2 is FQGNSA. The V and J ends lost 5 bases and 0 bases respectively, with 17 bases between them. This CDR3 comprises 16 residues.

The chain uses TRBV5-4 and TRBJ2-2, with 7 bases fitting TRBD1. Germline V lookup: CDR1 SGHNT, CDR2 YYREEE (reference sequence). V gave up 2 bases and J gave up 3 bases; unmatched junction bases: 10. This CDR3 is 17 amino acids long. In DNA, the CDR3 is TGTGCCAGCAGCTTCGGCACAGGGGTTGGGGACACCGGGGAGCTGTTTTTT. It yields the protein CASSFGTGVGDTGELFF.

The V gene is TRBV27, the J gene TRBJ2-7; D perhaps matches TRBD1 (6 bases). Trimming took off 5 bases at V and 1 base at J, with 15 bases between the two ends. This CDR3 has 15 amino acids. In germline, CDR1 is MNHEY, CDR2 SMNVEV (reference sequence). CDR3 residues: CASSTGQIGSYEQYF. The CDR3 DNA reads TGTGCCAGCAGTACCGGACAGATAGGATCCTACGAGCAGTACTTC.

The chain joins TRBV5-6 to TRBJ2-3; 12 bases align to TRBD2. The CDR3 length is 17 residues. V was clipped by 4 bases and J by 0 bases; unmatched bases: 6. Per the germline V gene, CDR1 is SGHDT and CDR2 is YYEEEE. The CDR3 DNA sequence: TGTGCCAGCAGCCCGGGACTAGCGGGTCCGAGCACAGATACGCAGTATTTT. This encodes CASSPGLAGPSTDTQYF.

The genes are TRBV5-1 and TRBJ1-2; D gene ambiguous. CDR3 length: 16 amino acids. V lost 0 bases to trimming and J lost 3 bases, with 15 bases between them. CDR1 is SGHRS, CDR2 YFSETQ, per germline. In DNA, the CDR3 is TGCGCCAGCAGCTTGGGTTGGCAGGTCGGAGACTATGGCTACACCTTC. Translated, it gives CASSLGWQVGDYGYTF.

Notes on this clone: This sample includes further DNA sequences coding for the same CDR3. This chain links TRBV11-2 with TRBJ2-1; 11 positions agree with TRBD1. This CDR3 is 15 amino acids long. The V gene end was trimmed by 5 bases and the J gene end by 7 bases; junction bases not matched to a gene: 7. Germline assignment: CDR1 SGHAT and CDR2 FQNNGV. The CDR3 nucleotides read TGTGCCAGCAGCCCCAGGACAGGGGGCTATAATGAGCAGTTCTTC. It encodes CASSPRTGGYNEQFF.

The chain uses TRBV6-1 and TRBJ1-1; TRBD1 matches at 9 bases. The J segment lost 4 bases and the V segment lost 4 bases, leaving 4 bases of the junction unmatched. The CDR3 has 14 residues. CDR1 and CDR2 (germline): MNHNS, SASEGT. CDR3 nucleotides: TGTGCCAGCAGTGGTACAGGGGGCATCACTGAAGCTTTCTTT. Protein: CASSGTGGITEAFF.

The chain combines TRBV25-1 with TRBJ2-2; 7 nucleotides match TRBD2. CDR1 MGHDK and CDR2 SYGVNS come from the germline V gene. CDR3 length: 18 residues. J was trimmed by 2 bases and V by 4 bases; bases with no gene match: 13. The CDR3 DNA reads as TGTGCCAGCAGTGCCCACGGGGAGGGTCATCCTAACACCGGGGAGCTGTTTTTT. It yields the protein CASSAHGEGHPNTGELFF. Combining the CDR3 with reference TRBV25-1 and TRBJ2-2 gives the whole variable domain EADIYQTPRYLVIGTGKKITLECSQTMGHDKMYWYQQDPGMELHLIHYSYGVNSTEKGDLSSESTVSRIRTEHFPLTLESARPSHTSQYLCASSAHGEGHPNTGELFFGEGSRLTVL.